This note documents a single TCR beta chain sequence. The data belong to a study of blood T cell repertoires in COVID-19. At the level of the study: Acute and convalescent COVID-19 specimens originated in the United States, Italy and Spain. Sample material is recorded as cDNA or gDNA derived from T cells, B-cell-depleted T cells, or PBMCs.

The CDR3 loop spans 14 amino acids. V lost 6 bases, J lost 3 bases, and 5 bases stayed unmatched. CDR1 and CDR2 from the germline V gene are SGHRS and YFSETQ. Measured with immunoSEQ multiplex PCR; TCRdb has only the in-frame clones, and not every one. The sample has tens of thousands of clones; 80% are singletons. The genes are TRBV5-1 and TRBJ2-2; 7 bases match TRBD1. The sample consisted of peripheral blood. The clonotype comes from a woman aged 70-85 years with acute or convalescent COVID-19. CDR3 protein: CASTEQGYTGELFF. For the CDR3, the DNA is TGCGCCAGCACGGAACAGGGGTACACCGGGGAGCTGTTTTTT.